A single sample gave rise to the 7 T cell receptor beta chains below, sequenced in a study of tumor T cells in aggressive B-cell lymphoma. Clones were sequenced by immunoSEQ multiplex PCR, and TCRdb holds only the in-frame ones, with some missing. This table holds several hundred clones, 90% found once. The sequenced sample was tumor tissue. The receptors come from an adult with diffuse large B cell lymphoma.

V is TRBV12-1 and J is TRBJ2-7; the table assigns TRBD1, which was not confirmed against the DNA. TRBV12-1 is a known pseudogene. The CDR3 contains 15 residues. CDR3 protein: CASSQNRGRRDEQYF. CDR3 sequence (DNA): TGTGCCAGCAGCCAAAACAGGGGGCGTAGGGACGAGCAGTACTTC.

This clone appeared a single time. The V call is TRBV11-1, the J call TRBJ2-2, with 8 bases identical to TRBD2. This CDR3 region has 15 residues. Germline V gene sequence: CDR1 SGHAT, CDR2 FQDESV (reference sequence). J was trimmed by 5 bases and V by 1 base; bases with no gene match: 3. The CDR3 loop reads CASSLGLALTGELFF. The CDR3, as DNA: TGTGCCAGCAGCTTAGGACTAGCGTTGACCGGGGAGCTGTTTTTT.

This chain uses TRBV28 with TRBJ2-7; D unclear. Trimming cost V 4 bases and J 7 bases, with 8 bases left between them. CDR3 length equals 11 residues. Per the germline V gene, CDR1 is MDHEN and CDR2 is SYDVKM. The DNA for the CDR3 is TGTGCCAGCAGTTCGTCTCGGGAGCAGTACTTC. It encodes CASSSSREQYF.

This sequence joins TRBV7-2 and TRBJ2-1; TRBD2 matches 10 bases. From germline, CDR1 is SGHTA and CDR2 FQGNSA. This CDR3 region has 15 residues. The trim removed 5 bases at V and 12 bases at J, leaving 13 bases unmatched. CDR3 DNA: TGTGCCAGCAGCGCCCGGACTAGCGGAAACCCCGCGCAGTTCTTC. Amino acid sequence: CASSARTSGNPAQFF.

The gene calls are TRBV6-4 and TRBJ1-1; tentatively, D is TRBD1 (6 bases). V was clipped by 8 bases and J by 4 bases, with 8 bases between them. CDR3 length: 11 residues. CDR1 MRHNA and CDR2 SNTAGT come from the germline V gene. CDR3 bases: TGTGCCAGCCAGGGGATCACTGAAGCTTTCTTT. The encoded protein is CASQGITEAFF.

This sequence joins TRBV30 and TRBJ1-1, with a weak D call TRBD1 (5 bases). Trimming removed 2 bases from V and 11 bases from J, with 12 bases in between. This CDR3 has 11 residues. The germline gives CDR1 GTSNPN, CDR2 SVGIG (reference sequence). CDR3 protein: CAWSFRDWAFF. The CDR3 coding sequence is TGTGCCTGGAGTTTCCGGGACTGGGCTTTCTTT.

The genes are TRBV18 and TRBJ1-2; D might be TRBD1 (5 bases). Germline lookup yields CDR1 KGHSH and CDR2 LQKENI. This CDR3 is 14 amino acids long. The ends were cut back, 0 bases at V and 4 bases at J, with 9 bases in the middle. The CDR3 bases are TGTGCCAGCTCACCACCCTCAGGGTCCTATGGCTACACCTTC. It encodes CASSPPSGSYGYTF.